These 3 T cell receptor beta chains came from one sample sequenced in a study of T-cell memory formation after mild COVID-19. TCRdb reprocessed the 5' RACE reads with MiXCR, giving one entry per CDR3 protein. This sample carries some 43,000 distinct CDR3 sequences, approximately 6.5% of them seen once, and the ten largest clones take about 0.81%. Sequencing was done on a sample of PBMCs or a T cell subset sorted from them (not recorded which). The receptors stem from an adult who had mild COVID-19 (a few samples of this study predate the infection). Cell type and time point are not known.

The V call is TRBV28, the J call TRBJ1-6; 7 bases fit TRBD1. Germline-derived CDR1 and CDR2 are MDHEN and SYDVKM. V trimming: 6 bases; J trimming: 7 bases; junction bases outside the gene matches: 6. The CDR3 loop spans 14 amino acids. CDR3 sequence (DNA): TGTGCCAGCAGGCGGGACAGCCTCAATTCACCCCTCCACTTT. Translating gives CASRRDSLNSPLHF.

This clonotype was recorded a few times. The V gene is TRBV5-6, the J gene TRBJ1-1; 7 nucleotides line up with TRBD1. Germline CDR1 SGHDT, CDR2 YYEEEE. Trimming cost V 6 bases and J 2 bases; bases outside gene matches: 10. This CDR3 contains 15 residues. CDR3 residues: CASTRVGQINTEAFF. CDR3 sequence (DNA): TGTGCCAGCACCCGTGTGGGACAGATAAACACTGAAGCTTTCTTT.

This clonotype was observed many times. The chain is built from TRBV28 and TRBJ2-1; D might be TRBD1 or TRBD2, each matching 5 bases. Germline CDR1 is MDHEN and CDR2 is SYDVKM. Trimming left V 7 bases short and J 6 bases short, with 19 bases between. The CDR3 length is 15 residues. The DNA of the CDR3 is TGTGCCAGCAACGGGAAACCCCAAAGGGGCAATGAGCAGTTCTTC. This gives the protein CASNGKPQRGNEQFF.